The following is a T cell receptor (beta chain) sequence with its context. This entry belongs to a study of blood T cell repertoires in COVID-19. In germline, CDR1 is SNHLY, CDR2 FYNNEI. V was pared by 6 bases and J by 7 bases, with 9 bases between. There are 12 residues in the CDR3. Authors' analysis steps: Counts of nucleated cells, estimated from reference gene primer amplification, were obtained. The table came from immunoSEQ multiplex PCR; TCRdb's copy has only in-frame clones and leaves some out. The D gene and trimming were derived from the DNA, and the V and J assignments and clone size from that table. The table has about 120,000 clones, almost 85% seen once.

The sequence came from a man between 65 and 85 years old with active or convalescent COVID-19. Sequencing was done on a sample of peripheral blood. The chain uses TRBV2 and TRBJ2-2; D gene ambiguous. CDR3 sequence (DNA): TGTGCCAGCAGCCCCGGAGTCGGGGAGCTGTTTTTT. Its protein product is CASSPGVGELFF.